This T cell receptor (beta chain) appears in the sequencing data of a study of blood T cell repertoires in COVID-19. Germline V CDR1 and CDR2: KGHDR, SFDVKD. The V end lost 10 bases, the J end lost 1 base, and 16 bases lay between the germline ends. The CDR3 consists of 15 residues. Data came from immunoSEQ multiplex PCR; TCRdb stores just in-frame clones and leaves some out. The sample holds roughly 100,000 clones, 90% seen once. The receptor comes from a man aged 45-60 years with acute or convalescent COVID-19. Sample: peripheral blood. J is TRBJ1-5 and V is TRBV24-1; D is possibly TRBD1 (6 bases). CDR3 DNA: TGTGCCACGCAGCGGGGGGCATTCAGCAATCAGCCCCAGCATTTT. It encodes CATQRGAFSNQPQHF.